This T cell receptor beta chain came from a study of cytomegalovirus exposure and HLA in healthy donors. Study details: Ancestry clustering placed roughly 86% of several hundred genotyped donors in the Caucasian-associated cluster. Findings of the study overall: For most subjects, TCR beta sequences were reported to predict HLA-A and HLA-B alleles with accuracy. Among the sequence variants, a highly shared cluster was likely an artifact of sequencing. In terms of immune exposure information, only CMV serostatus was available.

The length of the CDR3 is 16 residues. Primers: 60 Vbeta forward and 13 Jbeta reverse. Only in-frame clones appear in the TCRdb table, and some are missing; sequencing was by immunoSEQ multiplex PCR. This table holds some 110,000 clones, 65% to 85% found once. On this clone: Its cognate antigen is unknown.

The sequence was obtained from a man between 45 and 60 years old in good health and CMV-seropositive. The sequencing sample was made of PBMCs. This chain links TRBV21-1 with TRBJ2-1; the D segment call TRBD2 is taken from the table without a DNA check. TRBV21-1 constitutes a pseudogene. The CDR3 region has the DNA TGTGCCAGCAGCAAAAGAGGCAGCGCGGGTTACAATGAGCAGTTCTTC. Protein product: CASSKRGSAGYNEQFF.